The present T cell receptor beta chain was sequenced within a study of Ad26.COV2.S vaccination and SARS-CoV-2 variants (dated by TCRdb to about 2021). Notes on the research overall: Vaccine-arm donors came from COV1001, a multicentre, randomized, double-blind, placebo-controlled phase I-IIa trial of Ad26.COV2.S in healthy adults. Ad26.COV2.S was administered intramuscularly at a dose of 5x10^10 or 1x10^11 viral particles, either as one shot or as two shots given 56 days apart. The specificity and breadth of SARS-CoV-2-reactive T cell receptors after Ad26.COV2.S vaccination were assessed by TCRbeta repertoire sequencing. The TCR-sequenced set comprised about 32 samples: around 20 Ad26.COV2.S vaccine recipients, 5 placebo recipients and 8 SARS-CoV-2 convalescent individuals. Trial participants were randomized into five groups of five, in which low-dose or high-dose Ad26.COV2.S was given once or twice, or placebo was given on both occasions. Throughout the experiments and outcome assessment, investigators stayed blinded to trial group allocation. The research as a whole found: After vaccination, substantial breadth of spike-specific CD8+ and CD4+ T cell responses was reported. Comparing responses between vaccine doses or regimens was not something the study was powered to do. Higher spike-specific TCR breadth was observed in Ad26.COV2.S recipients than in placebo recipients (P = 0.0014). The authors noted that total T cell responses may have been underestimated by the TCR breadth and depth analyses. Comparable non-spike TCR breadth was observed between vaccine and placebo recipients, consistent with only spike being contained in the vaccine.

The immunoSEQ Assay was the method used to sequence TCRbeta CDR3 regions. After extraction, genomic DNA underwent amplification by bias-controlled multiplex PCR, followed by high-throughput sequencing. The published analysis was carried out like this. To quantify the absolute abundance of every unique TCRbeta CDR3 region, sequences were collapsed and filtered. T cell fraction was estimated by normalization of TCRbeta template counts to usable DNA, with usable DNA being measured through amplification of reference genes present in all nucleated cells. Repertoire TCRs were annotated as SARS-CoV-2-specific when V gene, CDR3 amino acid sequence and J gene were exactly matched to a known reactive TCR set. The reference SARS-CoV-2 TCR set was obtained from MIRA and was filtered for enrichment in COVID-19-positive ImmuneCODE repertoires, whereby public or cross-reactive TCRs were removed. Based on the MIRA antigens, annotated TCRs were further analysed at the level of specific ORF or position within ORF. Breadth was defined as annotated unique rearrangements over total unique productive rearrangements; depth was the summed frequency of those rearrangements. TCR breadth was compared between groups using two-sided Wilcoxon rank-sum tests. Sourced from immuneACCESS, this table was stored by TCRdb with only in-frame sequences that have V and J called. A share of the clones is absent; for the studies checked, an unresolved V gene accounts for under half, and the remainder has no known explanation. V and J calls and clone size follow that table, whereas D and trimming were derived from the DNA. The sample table records roughly 320,000 clones; 85% of these occur just once. Approximately 2.2% of the sample belongs to the ten largest clones.

According to the study, the label for this sample's treatment or condition signals: around 19 received Ad26.COV2.S at low or high dose, single or two shots; about 5 received placebo; per-sample allocation not given. Repertoires of vaccine and placebo recipients were sequenced from samples taken on day 63 after the first injection. In Cohort 1b, about 27 adults aged 18-55 years were enrolled at a single site in Boston, USA, between 29 July and 7 August 2020. Ad26.COV2.S was a replication-incompetent adenovirus type 26 vector expressing a prefusion-stabilized SARS-CoV-2 spike protein from the original Wuhan strain. As concerns this clone: The antigen it recognizes is unknown. No clone much larger than this one lies a single base away; base qualities are absent.

Including cysteine and phenylalanine, the CDR3 has 14 amino acids. Only the CDR3 region is kept as DNA, spanning 42 bases read in frame from base 1. Based on the germline V gene (reference sequence), the CDR1 and CDR2 sequences are PRHDT and FYEKMQ. The V end loses 0 bases and the J end loses 0 bases, and a stretch of 4 bases separates them. The receptor chain draws on TRBV13 and TRBJ2-3; the D gene remains uncertain. Sequencing used peripheral blood, obtained in a trial of Ad26.COV2.S vaccine versus placebo. The TCR was taken from a person between 18 and 65 years old who received the Ad26.COV2.S COVID-19 vaccine or a placebo. The nucleotide sequence reads TGTGCCAGCAGCTTAGGCTTTAGCACAGATACGCAGTATTTT. It specifies CASSLGFSTDTQYF.